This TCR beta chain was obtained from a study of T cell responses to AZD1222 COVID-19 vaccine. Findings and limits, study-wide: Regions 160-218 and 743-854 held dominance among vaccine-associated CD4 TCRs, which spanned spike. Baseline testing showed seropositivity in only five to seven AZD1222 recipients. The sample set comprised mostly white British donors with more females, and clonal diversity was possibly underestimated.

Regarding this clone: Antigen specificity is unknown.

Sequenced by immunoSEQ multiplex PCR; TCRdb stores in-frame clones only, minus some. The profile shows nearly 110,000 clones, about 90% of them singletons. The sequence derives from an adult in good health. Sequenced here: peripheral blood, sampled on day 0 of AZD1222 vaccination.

The CDR3 sequence is CATSRAQGIRNQPQHF. The DNA for the CDR3 is TGTGCCACCAGCAGGGCACAGGGAATACGCAATCAGCCCCAGCATTTT. The chain carries TRBV15 and TRBJ1-5; perhaps TRBD1 as D (6 bases). V lost 3 bases and J lost 2, with 14 bases in between. The CDR3 runs 16 residues. Germline V gene lookup returns CDR1 LNHNV and CDR2 YYDKDF (reference sequence).